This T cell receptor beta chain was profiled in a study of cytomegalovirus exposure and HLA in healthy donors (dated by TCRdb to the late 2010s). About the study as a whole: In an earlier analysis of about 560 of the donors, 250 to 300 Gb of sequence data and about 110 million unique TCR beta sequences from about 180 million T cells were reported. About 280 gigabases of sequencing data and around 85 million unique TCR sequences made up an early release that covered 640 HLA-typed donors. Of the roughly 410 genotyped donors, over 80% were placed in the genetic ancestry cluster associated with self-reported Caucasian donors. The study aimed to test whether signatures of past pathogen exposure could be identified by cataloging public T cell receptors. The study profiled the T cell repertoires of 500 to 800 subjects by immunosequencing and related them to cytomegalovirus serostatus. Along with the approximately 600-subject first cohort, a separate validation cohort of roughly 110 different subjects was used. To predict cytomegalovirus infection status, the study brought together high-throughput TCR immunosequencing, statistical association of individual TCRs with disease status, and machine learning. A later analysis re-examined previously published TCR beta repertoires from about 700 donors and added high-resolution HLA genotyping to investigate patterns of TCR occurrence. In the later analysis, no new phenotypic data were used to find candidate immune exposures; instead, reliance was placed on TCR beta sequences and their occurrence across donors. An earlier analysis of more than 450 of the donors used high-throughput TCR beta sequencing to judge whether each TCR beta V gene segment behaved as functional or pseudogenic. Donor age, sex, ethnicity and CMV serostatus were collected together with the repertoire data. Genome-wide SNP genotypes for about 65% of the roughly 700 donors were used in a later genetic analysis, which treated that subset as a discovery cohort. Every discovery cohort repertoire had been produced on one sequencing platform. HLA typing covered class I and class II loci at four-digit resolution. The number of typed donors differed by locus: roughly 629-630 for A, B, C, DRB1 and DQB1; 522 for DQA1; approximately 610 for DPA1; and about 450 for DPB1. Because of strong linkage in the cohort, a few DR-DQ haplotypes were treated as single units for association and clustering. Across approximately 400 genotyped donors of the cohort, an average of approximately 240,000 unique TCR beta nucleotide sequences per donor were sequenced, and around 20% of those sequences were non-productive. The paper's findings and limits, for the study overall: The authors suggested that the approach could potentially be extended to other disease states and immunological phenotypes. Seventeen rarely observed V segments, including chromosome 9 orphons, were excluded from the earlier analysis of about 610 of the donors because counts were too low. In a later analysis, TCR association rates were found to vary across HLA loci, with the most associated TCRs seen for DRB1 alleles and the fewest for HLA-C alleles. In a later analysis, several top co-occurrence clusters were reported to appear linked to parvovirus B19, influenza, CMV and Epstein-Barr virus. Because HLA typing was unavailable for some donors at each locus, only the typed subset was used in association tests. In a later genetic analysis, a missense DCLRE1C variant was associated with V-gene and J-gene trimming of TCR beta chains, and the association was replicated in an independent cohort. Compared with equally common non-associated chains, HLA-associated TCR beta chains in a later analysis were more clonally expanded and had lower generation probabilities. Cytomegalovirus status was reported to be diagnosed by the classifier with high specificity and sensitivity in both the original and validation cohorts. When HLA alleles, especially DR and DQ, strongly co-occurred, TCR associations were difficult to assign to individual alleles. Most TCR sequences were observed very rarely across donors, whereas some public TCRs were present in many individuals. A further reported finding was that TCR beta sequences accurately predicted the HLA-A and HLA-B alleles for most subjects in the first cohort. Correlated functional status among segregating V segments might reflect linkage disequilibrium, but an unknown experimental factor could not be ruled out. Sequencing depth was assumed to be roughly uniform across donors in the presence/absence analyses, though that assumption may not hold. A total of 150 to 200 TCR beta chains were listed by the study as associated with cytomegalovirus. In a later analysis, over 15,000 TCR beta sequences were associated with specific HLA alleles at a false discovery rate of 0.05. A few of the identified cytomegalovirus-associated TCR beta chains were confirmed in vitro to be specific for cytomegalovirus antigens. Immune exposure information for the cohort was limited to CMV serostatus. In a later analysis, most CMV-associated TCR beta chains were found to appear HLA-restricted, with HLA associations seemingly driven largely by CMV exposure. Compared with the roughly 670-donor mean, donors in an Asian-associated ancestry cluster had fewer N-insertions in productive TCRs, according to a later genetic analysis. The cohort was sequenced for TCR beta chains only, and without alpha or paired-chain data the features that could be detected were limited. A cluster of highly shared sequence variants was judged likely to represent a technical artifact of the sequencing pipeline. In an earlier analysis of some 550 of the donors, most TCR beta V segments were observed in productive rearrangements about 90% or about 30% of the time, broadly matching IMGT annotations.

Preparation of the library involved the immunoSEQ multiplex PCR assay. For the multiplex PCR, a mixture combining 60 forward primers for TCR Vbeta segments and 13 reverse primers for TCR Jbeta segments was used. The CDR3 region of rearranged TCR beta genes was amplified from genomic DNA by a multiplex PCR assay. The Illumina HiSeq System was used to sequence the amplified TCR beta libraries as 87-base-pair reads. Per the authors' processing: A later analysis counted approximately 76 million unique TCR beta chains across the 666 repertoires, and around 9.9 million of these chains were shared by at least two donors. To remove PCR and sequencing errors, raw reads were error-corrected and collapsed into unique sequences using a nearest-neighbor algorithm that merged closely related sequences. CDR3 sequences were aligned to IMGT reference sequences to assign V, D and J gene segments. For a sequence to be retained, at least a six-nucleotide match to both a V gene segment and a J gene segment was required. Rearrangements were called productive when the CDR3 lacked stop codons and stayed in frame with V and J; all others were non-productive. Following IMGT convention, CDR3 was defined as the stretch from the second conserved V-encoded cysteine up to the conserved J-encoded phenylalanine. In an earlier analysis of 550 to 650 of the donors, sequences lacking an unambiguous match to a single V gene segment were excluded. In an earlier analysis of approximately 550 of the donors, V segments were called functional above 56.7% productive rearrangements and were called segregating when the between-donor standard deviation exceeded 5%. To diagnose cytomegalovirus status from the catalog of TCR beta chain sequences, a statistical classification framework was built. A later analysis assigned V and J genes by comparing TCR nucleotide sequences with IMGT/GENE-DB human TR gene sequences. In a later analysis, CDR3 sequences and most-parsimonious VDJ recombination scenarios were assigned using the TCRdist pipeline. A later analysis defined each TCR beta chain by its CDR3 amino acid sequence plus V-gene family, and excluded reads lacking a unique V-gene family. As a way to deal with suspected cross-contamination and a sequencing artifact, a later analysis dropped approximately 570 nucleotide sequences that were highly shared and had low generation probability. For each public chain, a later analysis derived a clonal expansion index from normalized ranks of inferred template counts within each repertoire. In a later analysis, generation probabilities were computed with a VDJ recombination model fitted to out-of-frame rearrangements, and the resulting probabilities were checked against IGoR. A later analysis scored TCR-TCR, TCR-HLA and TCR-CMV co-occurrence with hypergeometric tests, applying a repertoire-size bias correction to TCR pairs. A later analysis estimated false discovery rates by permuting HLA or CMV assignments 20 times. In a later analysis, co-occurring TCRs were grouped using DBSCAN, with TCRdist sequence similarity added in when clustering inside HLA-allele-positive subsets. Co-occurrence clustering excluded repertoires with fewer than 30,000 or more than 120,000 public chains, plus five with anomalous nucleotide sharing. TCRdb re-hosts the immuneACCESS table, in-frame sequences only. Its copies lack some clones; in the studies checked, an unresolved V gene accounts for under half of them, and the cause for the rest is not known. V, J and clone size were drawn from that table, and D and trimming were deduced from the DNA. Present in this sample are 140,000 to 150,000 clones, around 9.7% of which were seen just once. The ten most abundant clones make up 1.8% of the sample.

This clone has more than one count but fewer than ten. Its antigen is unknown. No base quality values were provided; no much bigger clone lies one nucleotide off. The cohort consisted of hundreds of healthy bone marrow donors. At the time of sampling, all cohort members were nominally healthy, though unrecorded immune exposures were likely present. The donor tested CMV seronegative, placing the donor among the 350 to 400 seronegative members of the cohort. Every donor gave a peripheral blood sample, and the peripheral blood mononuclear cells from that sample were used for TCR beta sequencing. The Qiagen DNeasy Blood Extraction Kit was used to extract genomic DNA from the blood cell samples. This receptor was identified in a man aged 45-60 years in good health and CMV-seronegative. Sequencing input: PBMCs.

The CDR3 reads CATDGGYSNQPQHF. The bases are TGTGCCACCGACGGAGGGTATAGCAATCAGCCCCAGCATTTT. The chain links TRBV19 with TRBJ1-5; no D gene is confidently identified. Taken from cysteine to phenylalanine, the CDR3 has 14 residues. The DNA shown is the 42-base CDR3, in frame from base 1. From the germline V gene (reference sequence), CDR1 is LNHDA and CDR2 is SQIVND. V loses 10 bases, J loses 0 bases, and the germline ends lie 13 bases apart.